This T cell receptor (beta chain) is drawn from a study of identical twins. This clonotype came up a few times. Per the germline V gene, CDR1 is LGHDT and CDR2 is YNNKEL (reference sequence). This CDR3 has 18 amino acids. The V and J ends lost 1 base and 0 bases respectively, with 16 bases between them. Using its own MiXCR run on the 5' RACE reads, TCRdb lists one record per CDR3 protein. The sample carries 200,000 to 250,000 distinct CDR3 sequences, 6.5% to 8% recorded once. This sample was shared with a second study, whose subject was T cells expressing NK-cell markers. That source notes: Investigators obtained TCR beta repertoires from sorted CD3+CD56+NKG2C+, CD3+CD56+NKG2C- and CD3+CD56-NKG2C+ T cells.

The sample was CD8+ T cells sorted from blood. This clonotype was sampled from a woman under 30 in good health. V is TRBV3-1 and J is TRBJ1-5; TRBD1 is a possible D gene (6 bases). CDR3 sequence reads: CASSQGGGTGLSNQPQHF. As DNA, the CDR3 is TGTGCCAGCAGCCAAGGCGGGGGCACCGGCCTTAGCAATCAGCCCCAGCATTTT.